A few counts support the clone carrying this T cell receptor (beta chain). Its antigen remains unidentified. In making TCR cDNA, 5'RACE template switching added a universal primer site and UMIs to it. TCRdb independently ran MiXCR on the 5' RACE reads; one entry per CDR3 protein. This table has about 99,000 distinct CDR3 sequences, 5.8% appearing once. The record originates from a study of T cells after yellow fever vaccination. Overall study context: Those fractions that held only low numbers of cells were prepared using the SMART-Seq v4 Ultra Low Input RNA kit.

General study findings and limits: Re-detected after boosting: most primary clones, 96% of CD4 and 75% to 90% of CD8.

The specimen was CD8+ T cells sorted from PBMCs, collected 10 days after the yellow fever booster vaccination. The clonotype comes from a man younger than 35 who received the YFV17D yellow fever vaccine.

CDR3 protein: CASSGGRVQETQYF. The CDR3 nucleotides are TGCGCCAGCAGTGGGGGTAGGGTACAAGAGACCCAGTACTTC. The chain is built from TRBV10-2 and TRBJ2-5; D gene ambiguous. This CDR3 has 14 residues. The V gene lost 4 bases and the J gene lost 2 bases, with 11 bases spanning the gap. From germline, CDR1 is WSHSY and CDR2 SAAADI.